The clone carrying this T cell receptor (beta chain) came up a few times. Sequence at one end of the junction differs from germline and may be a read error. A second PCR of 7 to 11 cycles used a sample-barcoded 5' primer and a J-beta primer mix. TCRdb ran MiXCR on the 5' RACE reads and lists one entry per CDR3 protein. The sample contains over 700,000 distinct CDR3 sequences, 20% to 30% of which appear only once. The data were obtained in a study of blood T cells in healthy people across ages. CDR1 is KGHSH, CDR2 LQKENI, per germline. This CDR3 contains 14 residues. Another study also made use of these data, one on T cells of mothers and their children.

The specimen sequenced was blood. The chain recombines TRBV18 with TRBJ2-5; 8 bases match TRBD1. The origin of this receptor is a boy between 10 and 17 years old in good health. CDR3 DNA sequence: TGTGCCAGCCCACCAGGACAGGGTCTCGAGACCCAGTACTTC. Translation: CASPPGQGLETQYF.